The rows below give T cell receptor beta chains drawn from one sample of a study of blood T cell repertoires in COVID-19. TCRdb's copy holds only in-frame clones and misses some; the assay was immunoSEQ multiplex PCR. The profile covers about 98,000 clones, with 82% appearing a single time and approximately 10% taken by the ten largest. The sequenced sample was peripheral blood. The receptors were sampled from a man aged 65 to 79 with active or convalescent COVID-19. CDR3s include the opening cysteine and the closing phenylalanine or tryptophan. The D gene is left open where the match is weak. Only some rows state a clone size, as once, few, many or a class for expanded clones.

V gene	clone size	J gene	D gene	CDR3 DNA	CDR3 protein
TRBV30	-	TRBJ1-5	TRBD1	TGTGCCTGGAGTGGGACAGGGATTGGCAATCAGCCCCAGCATTTT	CAWSGTGIGNQPQHF
TRBV7-8	-	TRBJ2-7	TRBD2	TGTGCCAGCTCCTTCGGGGGGGGGCCCTACGAGCAGTACTTC	CASSFGGGPYEQYF
TRBV5-4	-	TRBJ1-6	-	TGTGCCAGCAGCTTGGACCTGCGGGGGGCCAATTCACCCCTCCACTTT	CASSLDLRGANSPLHF
TRBV6-1	-	TRBJ2-3	TRBD2	TGTGCCAGCAGTGAAGCGTACAGCGCGGGGGGGGCAGATACGCAGTATTTT	CASSEAYSAGGADTQYF
TRBV5-1	-	TRBJ1-1	-	TGCGCCAGCAGCCCGGGAAGGCAGGGGAAGGGCACTGAAGCTTTCTTT	CASSPGRQGKGTEAFF
TRBV5-5	-	TRBJ1-1	-	TGTGCCAGCAGCTTGGCTAGGGGGGGTAACACTGAAGCTTTCTTT	CASSLARGGNTEAFF
TRBV1	-	TRBJ2-3	-	TGCACCAGCAGCCAAGATCCGATAGCGGGGGTGCACACAGATACGCAGTATTTT	CTSSQDPIAGVHTDTQYF
TRBV5-6	-	TRBJ2-5	TRBD1	TGTGCCAGCAGTATGGGACAGGGGTGGGAGACCCAGTACTTC	CASSMGQGWETQYF
TRBV9	-	TRBJ1-5	-	TGTGCCAGCAGCGTTTCTTCAGGGGATCAGCCCCAGCATTTT	CASSVSSGDQPQHF
TRBV5-4	few	TRBJ1-5	TRBD1	TGTGCCAGCAGCCCCGGGGGCAGGGGGTACAATCAGCCCCAGCATTTT	CASSPGGRGYNQPQHF
TRBV9	-	TRBJ1-1	-	TGTGCCAGCAGCGTAGTGGTAGGGGGAGCTTTCTTT	CASSVVVGGAFF
TRBV7-3	once	TRBJ2-1	-	TGTGCCAGCAGCTTAAGGCCAGTAACTAGTGTGTCCTACAATGAGCAGTTCTTC	CASSLRPVTSVSYNEQFF
TRBV4-3	-	TRBJ2-5	-	TGCGCCAGCAGCCAAGCTGTGATCGGGACCCAGTACTTC	CASSQAVIGTQYF
TRBV5-1	-	TRBJ1-1	-	TGCGCCAGCAGCTTGACACAGCCTATGAACACTGAAGCTTTCTTT	CASSLTQPMNTEAFF
TRBV19	-	TRBJ1-1	TRBD1	TGTGCCAGTAGTAGGTACCAGGGGGCTGAAGCTTTCTTT	CASSRYQGAEAFF
TRBV25-1	once	TRBJ2-6	-	TGTGCCAGCAGTTATAGTGCTGGGGCCAACGTCCTGACTTTC	CASSYSAGANVLTF
TRBV9	once	TRBJ2-1	TRBD2	TGTGCCAGCAGCCGACTAGCGGGGGGGCTAAGTGAGCAGTTCTTC	CASSRLAGGLSEQFF
TRBV7-6	-	TRBJ2-1	-	TGTGCCAGCAGTTCAATTCAGGGAAATGAGCAGTTCTTC	CASSSIQGNEQFF
TRBV10-2	-	TRBJ2-2	-	TGCGCCAGTTCTCCTACGGACACCGGGGAGCTGTTTTTT	CASSPTDTGELFF
TRBV7-2	-	TRBJ1-3	-	TGTGCCAGCAGCTTCGAGGGATACTCTGGAAACACCATATATTTT	CASSFEGYSGNTIYF